What follows are 9 T cell receptor beta chains derived from one specimen sequenced in a study of blood T cell repertoires in COVID-19. TCRdb's table, derived via immunoSEQ multiplex PCR, lists solely in-frame clones and lacks some. Among roughly 400,000 clones, approximately 89% were seen once, and the ten largest hold just over 0.85%. Sequenced input: PBMCs or T cells enriched from blood (not recorded which). The source of these receptors is a woman aged 35 to 49 who had been exposed to COVID-19.

The rearrangement links TRBV2 to TRBJ1-1, with a tentative D call TRBD1 (6 bases). Germline CDR1 reads SNHLY; CDR2 reads FYNNEI. Trimming removed 4 bases from V and 4 bases from J, with 10 bases in between. The CDR3 runs to 13 residues. The CDR3 sequence: CASSVGAGTEAFF. The DNA of the CDR3 is TGTGCCAGCAGTGTGGGGGCAGGCACTGAAGCTTTCTTT.

The V call is TRBV9, the J call TRBJ2-6; D remains unclear. Deletions cut 4 bases from V and 4 bases from J, with 12 bases between. Germline V lookup: CDR1 SGDLS, CDR2 YYNGEE. This CDR3 contains 15 residues. The CDR3 DNA is TGTGCCAGCAGCCCCCGCACAATCGGGGCCAACGTCCTGACTTTC. As protein: CASSPRTIGANVLTF.

The chain combines TRBV27 with TRBJ1-1; 10 bases are a match to TRBD1. The CDR3 loop spans 16 amino acids. Germline CDR1 is MNHEY and CDR2 is SMNVEV (reference sequence). The J segment lost 5 bases and the V segment lost 6 bases, leaving 12 bases of the junction unmatched. The DNA of the CDR3 is TGTGCCAGCAGCCGGCCTGACAGGGGGCTGGGAACTGAAGCTTTCTTT. Its translation: CASSRPDRGLGTEAFF.

This chain uses TRBV7-8 with TRBJ2-7, with TRBD2 as a possible D gene (6 bases). Germline values: CDR1 SGHVS, CDR2 FQNEAQ. V was trimmed by 4 bases and J by 4 bases, leaving 8 bases between them. The CDR3 is 12 amino acids. The CDR3 DNA follows: TGTGCCAGCAGCTCGGACTATTACGAGCAGTACTTC. This gives the protein CASSSDYYEQYF.

The V call is TRBV6-5, the J call TRBJ1-2, with TRBD1 matching 9 bases. The V segment lost 3 bases and the J segment 8 bases; nucleotides outside the gene matches: 10. The CDR3 contains 15 residues. Germline CDR1 and CDR2: MNHEY and SVGAGI. The CDR3 spells CASSYSLQGAAGYTF. The CDR3 DNA sequence: TGTGCCAGCAGTTATAGCCTACAGGGGGCGGCCGGCTACACCTTC.

V gene TRBV27 combines with J gene TRBJ2-5, with a tentative D call TRBD2 (6 bases). CDR3 length: 15 residues. V was cut by 4 bases and J by 4 bases, with 16 bases left in between. Germline V gene sequence: CDR1 MNHEY, CDR2 SMNVEV (reference sequence). The CDR3 is CASSSLGGHGETQYF. CDR3 in DNA: TGTGCCAGCAGTTCCTTAGGAGGGCATGGAGAGACCCAGTACTTC.

The chain uses TRBV19 and TRBJ2-1, with 9 bases aligning to TRBD2. This CDR3 region has 14 residues. Germline V gene data show CDR1 as LNHDA and CDR2 as SQIVND (reference sequence). J was trimmed by 5 bases and V by 5 bases; bases with no gene match: 4. CDR3 amino acids: CASSVLAGNNEQFF. DNA for the CDR3: TGTGCCAGTAGTGTGCTAGCGGGGAACAATGAGCAGTTCTTC.

This chain uses TRBV5-8 with TRBJ1-1, with D perhaps matching TRBD1 (5 bases). The CDR3 extends over 14 amino acids. Per germline, CDR1 SGHTS and CDR2 YDEGEE. The ends were cut back, 2 bases at V and 3 bases at J, with 11 bases in the middle. CDR3 bases: TGTGCCAGCAGCTTTGGAGGGGCTCACACTGAAGCTTTCTTT. Translating gives CASSFGGAHTEAFF.

The rearrangement links TRBV19 to TRBJ2-1; maybe TRBD2 (5 bases). Germline V CDR1 and CDR2: LNHDA, SQIVND (reference sequence). The CDR3 loop spans 11 amino acids. V was cut by 5 bases and J by 8 bases, with 7 bases left in between. The CDR3 nucleotides read TGTGCCAGTAGTCGTAGCGATGAGCAGTTCTTC. Its translation: CASSRSDEQFF.